This entry lists 24 T cell receptor beta chains sequenced from one sample in a study of shared clonotypes between healthy human individuals (dated by TCRdb to 2020 to 2022). Libraries were constructed by the immunoSEQ multiplex PCR assay. TCRdb carries this immuneACCESS record with in-frame sequences only. Its versions omit some clonotypes, under half of them owing to an unresolved V gene in the studies checked, with the rest unexplained. For this sample the table gives more than 2 million clones, of which approximately 96% were detected only once. Less than 0.15% of the sample is in the top ten clones. The sample taken for sequencing was naive CD4+ T cells sorted from blood. What the cell subset or site label conveys for this sample: CD45RA+ positively selected. These receptor sequences come from a man between 18 and 29 years old in good health.

The chain is built from TRBV9 and TRBJ2-5, with 8 bases fitting TRBD2. This CDR3 spans 16 amino acids. CDR1 is SGDLS, CDR2 YYNGEE, per germline. The J segment lost 2 bases and the V segment lost 4 bases, leaving 10 bases of the junction unmatched. DNA for the CDR3: TGTGCCAGCAGCTTAGAGGGACTAGGGAAACAAGAGACCCAGTACTTC. Its translation is CASSLEGLGKQETQYF.

The genes are TRBV19 and TRBJ2-6; no clear D gene. Germline V gives CDR1 LNHDA, CDR2 SQIVND (reference sequence). This CDR3 has 13 residues. Trimming left V 7 bases short and J 0 bases short, with 4 bases between. CDR3: CASKDSGANVLTF. DNA of the CDR3: TGTGCCAGTAAGGACTCTGGGGCCAACGTCCTGACTTTC.

This clone has only one observation. V usage is TRBV4-3 and J usage is TRBJ1-4; TRBD1 is a possible D gene (6 bases). The germline CDR1 and CDR2 sequences are LGHNA and YSLEER. The CDR3 spans 14 residues. V dropped 1 base and J dropped 7 bases, with 10 bases sitting between them. The CDR3 region is CASSQGGRGEKLFF. The DNA for the CDR3 is TGCGCCAGCAGCCAAGGGGGGCGGGGTGAAAAACTGTTTTTT.

The chain is built from TRBV6-1 and TRBJ2-7; 9 bases fit TRBD1. The length of the CDR3 is 15 residues. Per the germline V gene, CDR1 is MNHNS and CDR2 is SASEGT. V lost 6 bases, J lost 4 bases, and 10 bases stayed unmatched. CDR3 in DNA: TGTGCCAGCAGCAACAGGGGACAGGGTGGGTACGAGCAGTACTTC. Its protein product is CASSNRGQGGYEQYF.

A remark on this clone: Other nucleotide sequences in the sample specify the same CDR3. This chain links TRBV5-1 with TRBJ1-1; weak D call: TRBD1 (5 bases). CDR1 is SGHRS, CDR2 YFSETQ, per germline. V was shortened by 0 bases and J by 2 bases, with 8 bases between the two germline ends. The CDR3 sequence is 14 residues long. The CDR3 region has the DNA TGCGCCAGCAGCTTGGCTCAGGGCAACACTGAAGCTTTCTTT. Amino acid sequence: CASSLAQGNTEAFF.

The chain employs TRBV6-1 and TRBJ2-7; 15 bases line up with TRBD2. The CDR3 runs to 17 residues. Losses at the gene ends were 3 bases for V and 4 bases for J; bases not matched to a gene: 7. In germline, CDR1 is MNHNS, CDR2 SASEGT. The CDR3 here is CASSDPSGTSGRYEQYF. DNA of the CDR3: TGTGCCAGCAGTGATCCATCCGGGACTAGCGGGAGGTACGAGCAGTACTTC.

This CDR3 reads CASSLFQGFQEQYF. Here the CDR3 DNA reads TGTGCCAGCAGTTTGTTCCAGGGGTTTCAGGAGCAGTACTTC. The V gene is TRBV28, the J gene TRBJ2-7, with D possibly being TRBD1 (6 bases). The CDR3 sequence is 14 residues long. Germline V gene data show CDR1 as MDHEN and CDR2 as SYDVKM. V was trimmed by 3 bases and J by 7 bases, leaving 16 bases between them.

The chain couples TRBV5-1 to TRBJ2-7, with 9 nucleotides matching TRBD2. Trimming took 0 bases from V and 4 from J; bases not matched to a gene: 8. The CDR3 runs 16 residues. Germline values: CDR1 SGHRS, CDR2 YFSETQ. The CDR3 region has the DNA TGCGCCAGCAGCTTGGCCGGGCGGGAGGGCAGGTACGAGCAGTACTTC. This encodes CASSLAGREGRYEQYF.

CDR3 sequence reads: CAGSGGANTEAFF. CDR3 sequence (DNA): TGTGCCGGTTCGGGGGGCGCGAACACTGAAGCTTTCTTT. V gene TRBV28 combines with J gene TRBJ1-1, with D tentatively TRBD1 (6 bases). CDR3 length: 13 residues. V shed 11 bases and J shed 1 base, with 14 bases lying between them. Germline V gives CDR1 MDHEN, CDR2 SYDVKM.

Concerning this clone itself: Other nucleotide sequences from this sample produce the same CDR3. The rearrangement joins TRBV5-4 to TRBJ2-7; 8 bases are a match to TRBD2. The CDR3 length is 15 residues. CDR1 and CDR2 from the germline V gene are SGHNT and YYREEE (reference sequence). V trimming: 0 bases; J trimming: 0 bases; junction bases outside the gene matches: 2. This chain's CDR3 is CASSLGSGASYEQYF. The DNA of the CDR3 is TGTGCCAGCAGCTTGGGTAGCGGGGCCTCCTACGAGCAGTACTTC.

The chain recombines TRBV7-9 with TRBJ2-7, with a tentative D call TRBD1 (6 bases). V dropped 4 bases and J dropped 3 bases, with 19 bases sitting between them. This CDR3 comprises 16 residues. Germline CDR1 reads SEHNR; CDR2 reads FQNEAQ (reference sequence). The CDR3 loop reads CASSSTGTDPIYEQYF. DNA of the CDR3: TGTGCCAGCAGCTCGACAGGTACCGACCCCATCTACGAGCAGTACTTC.

This clone was counted a single time. Other DNA variants within this sample encode the same CDR3. This chain links TRBV30 with TRBJ2-5, with unresolved D. Germline CDR1 reads GTSNPN; CDR2 reads SVGIG (reference sequence). Trimming took off 2 bases at V and 2 bases at J, with 9 bases between the two ends. The CDR3 runs 13 residues. The CDR3 sequence: CAWSSGRQETQYF. The CDR3 DNA reads TGTGCCTGGAGTTCCGGTCGGCAAGAGACCCAGTACTTC.

The chain couples TRBV7-8 to TRBJ1-5; no firm D call. Trimming removed 5 bases at V and 7 bases at J, with 15 bases between. This CDR3 spans 14 amino acids. Germline V gene data show CDR1 as SGHVS and CDR2 as FQNEAQ. CDR3 DNA: TGTGCCAGCAGCCCACTGGAGGTTGGCCAGCCCCAGCATTTT. Translated: CASSPLEVGQPQHF.

The genes are TRBV9 and TRBJ2-7; 7 nucleotides align to TRBD2. Trimming cost V 0 bases and J 6 bases; bases outside gene matches: 9. The CDR3 is 15 residues long. Germline values: CDR1 SGDLS, CDR2 YYNGEE. CDR3 DNA sequence: TGTGCCAGCAGCGTAGACGAAGGGAGGGCGACCGAGCAGTACTTC. This gives the protein CASSVDEGRATEQYF.

Remarks on this clone: The same CDR3 is also encoded by other DNA sequences in this sample. The J gene is TRBJ2-7, the V gene TRBV12-5; no reliable D call. CDR1 is LGHNT and CDR2 is FRNRAP in the germline V gene. V lost 8 bases and J lost 0, with 11 bases in between. The CDR3 extends over 13 amino acids. The CDR3 DNA reads TGTGCTAGTTCTAGGGATTCCTCCTACGAGCAGTACTTC. It codes for CASSRDSSYEQYF. The entire variable domain, with the rest obtained from reference TRBV12-5 and TRBJ2-7, is as follows: DARVTQTPRHKVTEMGQEVTMRCQPILGHNTVFWYRQTMMQGLELLAYFRNRAPLDDSGMPKDRFSAEMPDATLATLKIQPSEPRDSAVYFCASSRDSSYEQYFGPGTRLTVT.

In DNA, the CDR3 is TGTGCCAGCAGCTTATCGTACTTAGCGACTAATGAGCAGTTCTTC. Translating it yields CASSLSYLATNEQFF. This chain connects TRBV11-2 to TRBJ2-1, with D maybe TRBD2 (5 bases). The germline gives CDR1 SGHAT, CDR2 FQNNGV. Trimming took 2 bases from V and 7 from J, leaving 15 bases between them. The CDR3 has 15 amino acids.

The chain links TRBV5-1 to TRBJ1-3, with 9 bases matching TRBD1. Germline V lookup: CDR1 SGHRS, CDR2 YFSETQ. J lost 8 bases, V lost 4 bases, and 13 bases had no gene match. The CDR3 length is 16 residues. In DNA form, the CDR3 reads TGCGCCAGCAGCCGACGGGGACAGGGAACCATGGACACCATATATTTT. Translated: CASSRRGQGTMDTIYF.

The chain links TRBV11-3 to TRBJ2-1; TRBD2 agrees at 9 bases. V gave up 6 bases and J gave up 2 bases; unmatched junction bases: 8. The CDR3 runs to 16 residues. Germline values: CDR1 SGHNT, CDR2 YENEEA. The CDR3 here is CASSYGGGAAYNEQFF. CDR3 bases: TGTGCCAGCAGTTATGGCGGGGGGGCCGCCTACAATGAGCAGTTCTTC.

CDR3 DNA sequence: TGTGCCAGCAGCGCAGGTGGTAATCGGAACACTGAAGCTTTCTTT. Amino acids: CASSAGGNRNTEAFF. This chain uses TRBV9 with TRBJ1-1; D gene unclear. Trimming removed 3 bases at V and 1 base at J, with 13 bases between. The germline V gene has CDR1 SGDLS and CDR2 YYNGEE. This CDR3 is built from 15 residues.

The chain employs TRBV6-1 and TRBJ2-2; a possible D gene is TRBD2 (5 bases). The CDR3 is 14 residues long. Trimming cost V 1 base and J 15 bases, with 18 bases left between them. Looked up from germline, CDR1 is MNHNS and CDR2 is SASEGT. The CDR3 spells CASSEGPGRRGLFF. As DNA, the CDR3 is TGTGCCAGCAGTGAAGGCCCAGGTCGTAGAGGGTTGTTTTTT.

The CDR3 DNA reads as TGTGCCAGCAGCTTAGCGGCGAATAATTCACCCCTCCACTTT. Protein sequence: CASSLAANNSPLHF. The chain links TRBV11-2 to TRBJ1-6; no clear D. V was pared by 1 base and J by 5 bases, with 6 bases between. This CDR3 is 14 amino acids long. Germline CDR1 and CDR2: SGHAT and FQNNGV.

The chain has TRBV5-1 and TRBJ1-6; 10 nucleotides agree with TRBD1. CDR1 and CDR2 from the germline V gene are SGHRS and YFSETQ. Unmatched junction bases numbered 4, after V lost 3 bases and J lost 10 bases. The CDR3 covers 14 residues. CDR3 residues: CASSSDRGWSPLHF. The CDR3 coding sequence is TGCGCCAGCAGCTCGGACAGGGGGTGGTCACCCCTCCACTTT. The full variable domain, completed using reference TRBV5-1 and TRBJ1-6, is KAGVTQTPRYLIKTRGQQVTLSCSPISGHRSVSWYQQTPGQGLQFLFEYFSETQRNKGNFPGRFSGRQFSNSRSEMNVSTLELGDSALYLCASSSDRGWSPLHFGNGTRLTVT.

The chain joins TRBV14 to TRBJ1-5; D gene unclear. Trimming stripped 3 bases from V and 2 bases from J, with 5 bases between. CDR1 is SGHDN and CDR2 is FVKESK in the germline V gene. The CDR3 is made up of 13 amino acids. The CDR3 loop is CASSQAGNQPQHF. The CDR3 DNA is TGTGCCAGCAGCCAGGCGGGCAATCAGCCCCAGCATTTT.

Remarks on this clone: Its ends do not fully match the called genes, so a read error is possible. V is TRBV10-3 and J is TRBJ2-7; 9 nucleotides align to TRBD2. CDR1 ENHRY and CDR2 SYGVKD come from the germline V gene. The length of the CDR3 is 14 residues. CDR3 coding DNA: TGTGCCTTACGCCGAGCGGGAGGCTCCCACGAGCAGTACTTC. It yields the protein CALRRAGGSHEQYF.